Reported below is one T cell receptor beta chain. This receptor's antigen is unknown. No base quality information exists; no much larger clone differs at one position. This sample stems from a study of blood T cells in healthy people across ages (dated by TCRdb to about 2015). With respect to the entire study: In model experiments, template switching captured about one uniquely barcoded TCR beta cDNA molecule for every two T cells. The study measured age-related changes in TCR beta repertoire diversity using deep sequencing normalized with unique cDNA molecular identifiers. The donors were split into four age groups: young (average around 15 years), middle-aged (39), aged (roughly 68) and long-lived (approximately 80). To avoid experimental bias, donors of different ages were randomly spread across the sequencing lanes. The study analyzed two additional independent replicas of 1 million unique cDNA reads from the same blood draw for two donors, one aged 18 to 30 and one aged 80 or older.

Receptor amplification or capture employed 5' RACE. The listed sequencing device is Illumina HiSeq 2500. The second PCR ran for roughly 7 to 11 cycles and used a J-beta primer mix along with a sample-barcoded 5' primer. Each TCR beta cDNA molecule received a unique molecular identifier from a template-switch 5' adaptor carrying 12 random nucleotides. Each sample yielded at least 3 million CDR3-containing paired-end reads. First-strand cDNA was synthesized from all RNA with the Mint cDNA synthesis kit, primed by a TRBC-specific oligonucleotide. All cDNA was treated with uracil-DNA glycosylase and then went through a first 18-cycle PCR with the universal primers M1SS and BC2_uni_R. The study's processing was this. Normalization of each sample was performed by random selection of 1 million high-quality reads, each carrying a distinct molecular identifier. Instead of being binned into consensus sequences, reads that shared molecular identifiers were thrown out. MiTCR, set to a Q25 quality threshold and the strictest error-elimination algorithm, was used for CDR3 identification, clonotype clustering and error correction. A nonparametric unseen species model with Euler transformation was used to estimate a lower bound on total TCR beta diversity. TCRdb applied fastp at Q25 and MiXCR to the public reads, then kept only in-frame beta chains. Here each entry gathers all rows of one CDR3 protein and keeps the most common genes and DNA. In this record, the V and J calls reflect TCRdb's handling and not the investigators' own analysis. In this sample the table shows some 1.1 million distinct CDR3 sequences, 35% to 40% of which occur a single time. The ten biggest clones cover around 13% of the sample.

Overall study results and their limits: Total diversity estimates from one million sequenced T cells were considered lower bounds and underestimates. Conclusive comparison of naive and antigen-experienced compartments was prevented by the profiling of bulk unsorted PBMCs. Compared with the aged group, the long-lived group had more naive CD4+ T cells, fewer expanded clones and increased TCR diversity, a pattern suggesting age selection. As age increased, observed TCR beta diversity per million T cells dropped in a roughly linear way, and a significant reduction was already evident by age roughly 36. The percentage of naive T cells measured by flow cytometry correlated strongly with observed TCR beta diversity. Donor CMV infection status was unknown, potentially confounding age-related changes in expanded clonotypes.

The germline ends are 20 bases apart after V is trimmed by 1 base and J by 5 bases. The germline V gene encodes CDR1 MGHRA and CDR2 YSYEKL. Reading from cysteine to phenylalanine, the CDR3 counts 17 amino acids. Of all the DNA, just the CDR3 is kept, 51 bases in frame from base 1. Systemically healthy Caucasian individuals from Russia, 39 in total and aged about 6 to 95 years, were included as donors. Ten milliliters of peripheral blood were drawn from each donor into EDTA-treated Vacutainer tubes. PBMCs were isolated by Ficoll-Paque density-gradient centrifugation, with at least 6 million obtained per sample. Total RNA, at least 6 micrograms per sample, was extracted from PBMCs with Trizol reagent. The percentages of naive CD45RAhigh/CD27high T cells were determined by flow cytometry on a PBMC aliquot from every donor.

The chain was built from TRBV4-1 and TRBJ1-2; TRBD1 is a weak D gene call, 5 bases matching. This receptor was obtained from a young man in good health. Sequencing was performed on blood. The CDR3 sequence is CASSQGLRGSHEYGYTF. The nucleotides read TGCGCCAGCAGCCAAGGTTTGCGGGGGTCGCATGAATATGGCTACACCTTC.